The 20 T cell receptor beta chains given below trace back to one sample, sequenced in a study of Ad26.COV2.S vaccination and SARS-CoV-2 variants (dated by TCRdb to the early 2020s). The sample's treatment or condition label, in plain terms: approximately 18 received Ad26.COV2.S at low or high dose, single or two shots; 5 received placebo; per-sample allocation not given. For vaccine and placebo recipients, repertoires were sequenced using samples collected on day 63 after the first injection. The method behind the library was the immunoSEQ multiplex PCR assay. TCRdb provides this immuneACCESS table in a form limited to in-frame rearrangements. Some clones are lacking; in checked studies, under half of them reflect an unresolved V gene, and why the rest are absent is not known. Recorded for this sample are 510,000 or so clones; approximately 90% of them occurred a single time. The ten largest clones represent around 13% of the sample.

The starting material was peripheral blood, obtained in a trial of Ad26.COV2.S vaccine versus placebo. The source of these receptors is a person aged 18-65 years who received the Ad26.COV2.S COVID-19 vaccine or a placebo.

The V gene is TRBV5-1, the J gene TRBJ1-1, with a possible D match to TRBD1 (6 bases). V was cut by 0 bases and J by 6 bases, with 12 bases left in between. The CDR3 has 14 amino acids. The germline V gene encodes CDR1 SGHRS and CDR2 YFSETQ. CDR3 sequence (DNA): TGCGCCAGCAGCTTGGGGGCAGGGGTCGCTGAAGCTTTCTTT. Translated, it gives CASSLGAGVAEAFF.

The genes are TRBV19 and TRBJ2-7; the D is unclear. The V and J ends lost 4 bases and 3 bases respectively, with 10 bases between them. Germline CDR1 and CDR2: LNHDA and SQIVND (reference sequence). This CDR3 comprises 13 residues. The CDR3 loop reads CASSRNSLYEQYF. The CDR3 coding sequence is TGTGCCAGTAGTAGAAACAGCCTCTACGAGCAGTACTTC.

This rearrangement joins TRBV7-2 to TRBJ2-5; D is possibly TRBD1 or TRBD2 (7 bases each). Trimming stripped 2 bases from V and 5 bases from J, with 18 bases between. This CDR3 contains 16 residues. Germline-derived CDR1 and CDR2 are SGHTA and FQGNSA. Here the CDR3 reads CASSLIRGQGGETQYF. Here the CDR3 DNA reads TGTGCCAGCAGCTTAATCCGCGGCCAGGGGGGGGAGACCCAGTACTTC.

The chain has TRBV29-1 and TRBJ1-1; 11 bases are a match to TRBD1. Germline CDR1 reads SQVTM; CDR2 reads ANQGSEA. Trimming took 4 bases from V and 3 from J; bases not matched to a gene: 1. The CDR3 has 13 residues. The CDR3, as DNA: TGCAGCGTTGGGACAGGGGGCCACACTGAAGCTTTCTTT. Protein sequence: CSVGTGGHTEAFF.

The chain recombines TRBV11-3 with TRBJ2-1, with D perhaps TRBD2 (5 bases). The V gene's germline CDR1 is SGHNT and CDR2 YENEEA. The CDR3 sequence is 18 residues long. The ends were cut back, 4 bases at V and 6 bases at J, with 25 bases in the middle. CDR3 sequence: CASSSSFRGDTNLNEQFF. The CDR3 DNA is TGTGCCAGCAGCTCATCCTTTCGGGGTGACACCAACCTCAATGAGCAGTTCTTC.

This chain joins TRBV6-1 and TRBJ1-6, with D unresolved. CDR1 MNHNS and CDR2 SASEGT come from the germline V gene. With 0 bases removed from V and 7 bases from J, the gap between germline ends came to 10 bases. The CDR3 runs 15 residues. The CDR3 protein is CASSEANPANSPLHF. The CDR3 DNA follows: TGTGCCAGCAGTGAAGCTAACCCTGCCAATTCACCCCTCCACTTT.

CDR3 loop: CASSWTRLISYNEQFF. CDR3 in DNA: TGTGCCAGCAGCTGGACTAGGCTTATCTCCTACAATGAGCAGTTCTTC. V usage is TRBV7-2 and J usage is TRBJ2-1; 7 nucleotides align to TRBD2. In germline, CDR1 is SGHTA, CDR2 FQGNSA. There are 16 residues in the CDR3. V lost 4 bases, J lost 0 bases, and 6 bases stayed unmatched.

This chain uses TRBV7-8 with TRBJ1-5; 7 bases are shared with TRBD1. Unmatched junction bases numbered 14, after V lost 4 bases and J lost 2 bases. The germline V gene has CDR1 SGHVS and CDR2 FQNEAQ. The CDR3 contains 18 residues. DNA for the CDR3: TGTGCCAGCAGCTCCAGCGGGTCGACAGGGAACCGCAATCAGCCCCAGCATTTT. Translating it yields CASSSSGSTGNRNQPQHF.

The genes are TRBV29-1 and TRBJ2-5; tentatively, D is TRBD1 or TRBD2 (5 bases each). The CDR3 spans 17 residues. Germline lookup yields CDR1 SQVTM and CDR2 ANQGSEA. V was shortened by 6 bases and J by 3 bases, with 26 bases between the two germline ends. The CDR3 reads CSVAGALGAGLEETQYF. DNA for the CDR3: TGCAGCGTAGCCGGGGCCTTAGGAGCAGGGTTGGAAGAGACCCAGTACTTC.

This rearrangement joins TRBV4-3 to TRBJ2-4; 8 nucleotides line up with TRBD2. V was clipped by 3 bases and J by 8 bases; unmatched bases: 6. The CDR3 runs 14 residues. The germline gives CDR1 LGHNA, CDR2 YSLEER. The CDR3 DNA reads as TGCGCCAGCAGCCAGGGACTAGGGCCTCACATTCAGTACTTC. This sequence encodes CASSQGLGPHIQYF.

The CDR3 sequence is CASSVGLAGGTDTQYF. CDR3 in DNA: TGTGCCAGCAGCGTTGGACTAGCGGGAGGTACAGATACGCAGTATTTT. The chain joins TRBV5-4 to TRBJ2-3; TRBD2 aligns across 14 bases. The ends lost 4 bases at V and 3 bases at J; junction bases unmatched: 4. CDR3 size: 16 residues. CDR1 is SGHNT, CDR2 YYREEE, per germline (reference sequence). The variable domain in full, with the rest retrieved from reference TRBV5-4 and TRBJ2-3, is ETGVTQSPTHLIKTRGQQVTLRCSSQSGHNTVSWYQQALGQGPQFIFQYYREEENGRGNFPPRFSGLQFPNYSSELNVNALELDDSALYLCASSVGLAGGTDTQYFGPGTRLTVL.

The J gene is TRBJ1-3, the V gene TRBV7-9, with no clear D. V gave up 4 bases and J gave up 3 bases, with 13 bases separating them. CDR1 and CDR2 (germline): SEHNR, FQNEAQ (reference sequence). The CDR3 consists of 15 residues. CDR3 in DNA: TGTGCCAGCAGCTACCGGGCTCGGGGTGGAAACACCATATATTTT. Protein product: CASSYRARGGNTIYF.

V is TRBV7-2 and J is TRBJ1-6; 8 nucleotides agree with TRBD1. Germline lookup yields CDR1 SGHTA and CDR2 FQGNSA. There are 15 residues in the CDR3. V was clipped by 1 base and J by 7 bases; unmatched bases: 3. The CDR3, as DNA: TGTGCCAGCAGCTTAGGGCAGGGGGCCAATTCACCCCTCCACTTT. It yields the protein CASSLGQGANSPLHF. The variable domain in full, with the rest retrieved from reference TRBV7-2 and TRBJ1-6, is GAGVSQSPSNKVTEKGKDVELRCDPISGHTALYWYRQSLGQGLEFLIYFQGNSAPDKSGLPSDRFSAERTGGSVSTLTIQRTQQEDSAVYLCASSLGQGANSPLHFGNGTRLTVT.

This chain joins TRBV5-3 and TRBJ1-5, with D possibly TRBD1 on 5 matching bases. TRBV5-3 is marked as an open reading frame, function uncertain. The CDR3 sequence is 16 residues long. Trimming removed 1 base at V and 5 bases at J, with 16 bases between. CDR3 sequence reads: CARSLRGCLRDQPQHF. The DNA of the CDR3 is TGTGCCAGAAGCTTGAGGGGATGTCTTCGGGATCAGCCCCAGCATTTT.

The chain links TRBV4-2 to TRBJ2-7; D is unresolved. V lost 0 bases and J 2 bases, leaving 17 bases between the germline ends. Germline loops: CDR1 LGHNA, CDR2 YNFKEQ. The CDR3 length is 17 residues. DNA of the CDR3: TGTGCCAGCAGCCAAGACCCATCCTCCCGAAACCCCTACGAGCAGTACTTC. Amino acid sequence: CASSQDPSSRNPYEQYF.

The V and J genes are TRBV6-2 or TRBV6-3 and TRBJ2-1; TRBD2 matches 7 bases. V lost 0 bases to trimming and J lost 9 bases; unmatched junction nucleotides: 8. The germline gives CDR1 MNHEY, CDR2 SVGEGT. The CDR3 is 15 residues long. The CDR3 bases are TGTGCCAGCAGTTACTCTCCGGGAGGTCAAGGTGAGCAGTTCTTC. This codes for CASSYSPGGQGEQFF.

The V gene is TRBV18, the J gene TRBJ2-1; D ambiguous. The V and J ends lost 3 bases and 7 bases respectively, with 16 bases between them. Germline CDR1 and CDR2: KGHSH and LQKENI. The CDR3 sequence is 15 residues long. CDR3 residues: CASSPAQLRRNEQFF. CDR3 in DNA: TGTGCCAGCTCACCCGCCCAGCTAAGAAGAAATGAGCAGTTCTTC.

The chain couples TRBV23-1 to TRBJ2-2; D call uncertain. TRBV23-1 is filed as an ORF, its function uncertain. V lost 6 bases, J lost 6 bases, and 5 bases lay in between. The CDR3 consists of 11 residues. In DNA, the CDR3 is TGCGCCAGCAGCCCCTCCGGGGAGCTGTTTTTT. The encoded protein is CASSPSGELFF.

The chain uses TRBV27 and TRBJ2-3, with 8 positions matching TRBD1. V shed 3 bases and J 6 bases; nucleotides not matched to a gene: 8. The germline V gene encodes CDR1 MNHEY and CDR2 SMNVEV (reference sequence). The CDR3 extends over 15 amino acids. The CDR3 sequence is CASSFTDRGRDTQYF. The CDR3 nucleotides are TGTGCCAGCAGTTTCACCGACAGGGGTAGGGATACGCAGTATTTT.

This rearrangement joins TRBV10-3 to TRBJ1-4, with D tentatively TRBD1 (5 bases). Germline CDR1 and CDR2: ENHRY and SYGVKD. Trimming took 5 bases from V and 10 from J, leaving 17 bases between them. There are 14 residues in the CDR3. In nucleotides, the CDR3 is TGTGCCATCAGTCCGCGGGGCGAGGGCGGAAAACTGTTTTTT. It is translated as CAISPRGEGGKLFF.